Listed below are T cell receptor beta chains from one sample, sequenced in a study of control samples from healthy donors and cancer patients. Assay used: immunoSEQ multiplex PCR; TCRdb lists only in-frame clones, some missing. The profile shows around 76,000 clones, around 95% of them singletons. Sequencing used blood. The receptors were sampled from a woman aged 40 to 50 in good health. Each CDR3 is given without its conserved first and last residue.

TRBV7-8	TRBJ2-1	ASSLGAGAYNEQF
TRBV6-5	TRBJ1-3	ASSYSSGGNTIY
TRBV7-9	TRBJ1-3	ASSLGDRLRGNTIY
TRBV28	TRBJ1-2	ASMGDPYGYT
TRBV20-1	TRBJ2-1	SAKGGLVI
TRBV9	TRBJ2-3	ASSIRASGRTTDTQY
TRBV4-1	TRBJ2-3	ASSQVGMGVNTDTQY
TRBV5-4	TRBJ1-4	ASSLETGVNEKLF
TRBV2	TRBJ2-7	ASSLNRVVGLSV
TRBV3-1/TRBV3-2	TRBJ1-6	ASSLPRLGLH
TRBV10-3	TRBJ1-2	AISDGGYGYT
TRBV5-6	TRBJ1-2	ASSLTNEGYNYGYT
TRBV14	TRBJ2-1	ASSQEWGNEQF
TRBV6-4	TRBJ1-1	ASSDGPPNTEAF
TRBV5-8	TRBJ2-5	ASGGQIQETQY
TRBV5-1	TRBJ2-7	ASSLVGRSVDEQY
TRBV18	TRBJ2-2	ASSSTDTGELF
TRBV2	TRBJ2-5	ASSEETQY
TRBV11-2	TRBJ1-6	ASSLTSGSGSPLH
TRBV7-8	TRBJ1-6	ASSREGAYSPLH